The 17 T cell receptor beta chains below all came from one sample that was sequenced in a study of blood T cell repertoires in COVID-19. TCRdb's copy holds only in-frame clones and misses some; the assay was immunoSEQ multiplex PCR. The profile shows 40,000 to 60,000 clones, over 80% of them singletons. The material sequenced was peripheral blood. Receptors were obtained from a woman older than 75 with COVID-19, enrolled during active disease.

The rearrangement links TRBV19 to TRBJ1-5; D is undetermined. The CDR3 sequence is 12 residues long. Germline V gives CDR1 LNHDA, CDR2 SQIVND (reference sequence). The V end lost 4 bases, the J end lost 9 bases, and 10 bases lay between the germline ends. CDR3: CASSTASGPQHF. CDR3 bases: TGTGCCAGTAGTACCGCCAGTGGGCCCCAGCATTTT.

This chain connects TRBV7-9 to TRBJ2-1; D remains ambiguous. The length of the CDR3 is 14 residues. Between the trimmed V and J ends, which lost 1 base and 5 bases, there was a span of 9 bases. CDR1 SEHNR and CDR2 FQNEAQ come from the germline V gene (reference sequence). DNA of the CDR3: TGTGCCAGCAGCTTAGGTAATTCCGACAATGAGCAGTTCTTC. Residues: CASSLGNSDNEQFF.

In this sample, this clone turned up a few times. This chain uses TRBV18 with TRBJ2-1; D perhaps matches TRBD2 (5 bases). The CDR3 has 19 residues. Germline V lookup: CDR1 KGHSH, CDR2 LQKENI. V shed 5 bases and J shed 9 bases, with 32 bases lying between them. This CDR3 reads CASSRTFLGQRLESGEQFF. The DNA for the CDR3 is TGTGCCAGCTCAAGGACTTTTCTTGGGCAGCGGCTCGAATCGGGTGAGCAGTTCTTC.

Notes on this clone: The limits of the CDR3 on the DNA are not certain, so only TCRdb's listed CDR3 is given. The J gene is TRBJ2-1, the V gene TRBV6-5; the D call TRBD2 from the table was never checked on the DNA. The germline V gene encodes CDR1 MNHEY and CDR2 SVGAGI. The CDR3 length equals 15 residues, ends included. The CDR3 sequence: CASSFGEGSYNEQFF.

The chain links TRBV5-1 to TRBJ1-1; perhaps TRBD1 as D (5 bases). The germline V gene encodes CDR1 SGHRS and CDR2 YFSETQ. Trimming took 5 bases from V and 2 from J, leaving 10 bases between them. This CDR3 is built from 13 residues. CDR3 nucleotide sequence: TGCGCCAGCAGGCGACAGATAAACACTGAAGCTTTCTTT. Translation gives CASRRQINTEAFF.

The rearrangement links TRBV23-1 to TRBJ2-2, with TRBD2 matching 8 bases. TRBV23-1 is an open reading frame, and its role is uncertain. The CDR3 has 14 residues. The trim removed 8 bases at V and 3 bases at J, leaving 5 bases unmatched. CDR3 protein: CASHRGGDTGELFF. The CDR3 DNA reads TGCGCCAGCCACCGGGGGGGGGACACCGGGGAGCTGTTTTTT.

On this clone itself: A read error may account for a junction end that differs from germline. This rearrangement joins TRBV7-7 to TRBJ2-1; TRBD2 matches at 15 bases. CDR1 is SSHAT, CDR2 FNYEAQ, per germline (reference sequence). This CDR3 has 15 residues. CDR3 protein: CASSSSPGLAGGLFF. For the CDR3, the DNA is TGTGCTAGCAGCTCGTCCCCGGGACTAGCGGGAGGACTGTTCTTC. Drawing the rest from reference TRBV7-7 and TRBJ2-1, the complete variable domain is GAGVSQSPRYKVTKRGQDVTLRCDPISSHATLYWYQQALGQGPEFLTYFNYEAQPDKSGLPSDRFSAERPEGSISTLTIQRTEQRDSAMYRCASSSSPGLAGGLFFGPGTRLTVL.

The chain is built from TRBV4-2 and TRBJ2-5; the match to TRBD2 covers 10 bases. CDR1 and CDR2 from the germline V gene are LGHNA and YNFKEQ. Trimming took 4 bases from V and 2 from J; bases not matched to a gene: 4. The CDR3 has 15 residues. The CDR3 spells CASSPRTSGQETQYF. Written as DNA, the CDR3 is TGTGCCAGCAGCCCCCGGACTAGCGGTCAAGAGACCCAGTACTTC.

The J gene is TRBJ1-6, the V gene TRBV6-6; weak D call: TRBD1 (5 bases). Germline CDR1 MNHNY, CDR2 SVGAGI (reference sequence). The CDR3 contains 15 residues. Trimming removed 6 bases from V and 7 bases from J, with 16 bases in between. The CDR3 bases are TGTGCCAGCAGGCCGGGAGGATGGGACAATTCACCCCTCCACTTT. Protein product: CASRPGGWDNSPLHF.

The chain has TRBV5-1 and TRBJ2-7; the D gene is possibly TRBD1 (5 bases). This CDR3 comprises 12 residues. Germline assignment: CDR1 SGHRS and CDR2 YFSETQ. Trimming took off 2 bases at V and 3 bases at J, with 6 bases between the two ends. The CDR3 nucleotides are TGCGCCAGCAGCTTCACAGGCTACGAGCAGTACTTC. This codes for CASSFTGYEQYF.

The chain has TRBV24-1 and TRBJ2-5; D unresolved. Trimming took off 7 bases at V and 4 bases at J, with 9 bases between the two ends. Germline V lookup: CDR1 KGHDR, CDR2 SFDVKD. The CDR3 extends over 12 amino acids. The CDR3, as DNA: TGTGCCACCAGCCCGGGTGGAGAGACCCAGTACTTC. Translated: CATSPGGETQYF.

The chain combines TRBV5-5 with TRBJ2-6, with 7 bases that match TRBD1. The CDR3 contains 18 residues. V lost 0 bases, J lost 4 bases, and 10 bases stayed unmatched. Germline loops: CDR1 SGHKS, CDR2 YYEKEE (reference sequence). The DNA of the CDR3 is TGTGCCAGCAGCTTGGTTCCAGGGGGAAGTACAGGGGCCAACGTCCTGACTTTC. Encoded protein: CASSLVPGGSTGANVLTF. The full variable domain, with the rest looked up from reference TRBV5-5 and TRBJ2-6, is DAGVTQSPTHLIKTRGQQVTLRCSPISGHKSVSWYQQVLGQGPQFIFQYYEKEERGRGNFPDRFSARQFPNYSSELNVNALLLGDSALYLCASSLVPGGSTGANVLTFGAGSRLTVL.

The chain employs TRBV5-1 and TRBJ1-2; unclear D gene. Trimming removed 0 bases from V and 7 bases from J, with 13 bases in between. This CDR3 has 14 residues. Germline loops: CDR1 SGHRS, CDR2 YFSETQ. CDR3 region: CASSLGSGVTGYTF. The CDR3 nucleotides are TGCGCCAGCAGCTTGGGCAGCGGCGTTACTGGCTACACCTTC.

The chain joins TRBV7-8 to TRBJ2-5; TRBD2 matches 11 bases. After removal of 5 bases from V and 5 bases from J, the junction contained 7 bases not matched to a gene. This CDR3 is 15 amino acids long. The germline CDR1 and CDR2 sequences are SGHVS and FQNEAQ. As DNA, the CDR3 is TGTGCCAGCAGCACTAGCGGGGGCGTCATGGAGACCCAGTACTTC. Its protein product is CASSTSGGVMETQYF.

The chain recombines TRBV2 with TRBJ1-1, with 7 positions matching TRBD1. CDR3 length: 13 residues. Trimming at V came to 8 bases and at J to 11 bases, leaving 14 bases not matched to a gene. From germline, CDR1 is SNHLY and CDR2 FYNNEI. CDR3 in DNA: TGTGCCAGCCGGCCCGGGACAGCCTTTGGGGCTTTCTTT. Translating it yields CASRPGTAFGAFF.

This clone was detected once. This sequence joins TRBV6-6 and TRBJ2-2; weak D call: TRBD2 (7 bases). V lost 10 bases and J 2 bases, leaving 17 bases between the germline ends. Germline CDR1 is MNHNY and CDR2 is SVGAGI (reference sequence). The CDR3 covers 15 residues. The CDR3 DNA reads TGTGCCATCCGAGGGGGGGCCATTAACACCGGGGAGCTGTTTTTT. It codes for CAIRGGAINTGELFF.

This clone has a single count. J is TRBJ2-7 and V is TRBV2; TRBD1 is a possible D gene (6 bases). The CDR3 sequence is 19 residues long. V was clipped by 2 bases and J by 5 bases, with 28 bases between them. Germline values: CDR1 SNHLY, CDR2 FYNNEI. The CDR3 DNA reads TGTGCCAGCAGTGAAAGAGGGGGTGGGCGACAGCCCCTCCGGAACGAGCAGTACTTC. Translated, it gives CASSERGGGRQPLRNEQYF. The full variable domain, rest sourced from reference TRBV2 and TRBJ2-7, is EPEVTQTPSHQVTQMGQEVILRCVPISNHLYFYWYRQILGQKVEFLVSFYNNEISEKSEIFDDQFSVERPDGSNFTLKIRSTKLEDSAMYFCASSERGGGRQPLRNEQYFGPGTRLTVT.